This note documents a single T cell receptor (beta chain) sequence. This clone was counted a single time. Its antigen target is currently unknown. Per-base qualities were not stored, and no clone one base away is much larger. This sample is part of a study of OX40 agonist ivuxolimab in advanced cancers. Study-wide context: Ivuxolimab was a fully human IgG2 agonistic monoclonal antibody targeting the costimulatory receptor OX40 (CD134). Partial responses occurred in three dose-escalation patients, of whom one had hepatocellular carcinoma and two had cutaneous melanoma. The paper reports the monotherapy dose-escalation portion (N of about 54 patients) of the phase I ivuxolimab trial. Among the roughly 50 dose-escalation patients, around 19 had hepatocellular carcinoma, around 15 melanoma, 9 renal cell carcinoma and 9 head and neck cancer. In the dose-escalation cohort, 75% to 90% of patients were male, and the mean age was 60 years with a range of roughly 23 to 79. Intravenous ivuxolimab was administered to patients every 2 weeks at six dose levels: 0.01, 0.1, 0.3, 1.5, 3 and 10 mg/kg. Patients were allowed to have had prior anti-PD-1, anti-PD-L1 or anti-CTLA-4 therapy, and around two fifths of the dose-escalation patients had been treated with checkpoint inhibitors. The purpose of peripheral TCRbeta sequencing was to test whether ivuxolimab changed TCR sequence diversity and led to clonal T-cell expansion.

Study-wide findings and limitations: Partial responders in the 0.1-3.0 mg/kg groups had among the lowest normalized peripheral clonal expansion, especially among CD8+ T cells. On average, CD8+ T cells showed more expanded clones than CD4+ T cells after ivuxolimab. Low levels of normalized T-cell clonal expansion were also seen in some patients who did not respond. The antigen specificity of the clonally expanded peripheral T cells was not determined. At doses from 0.1 to 3.0 mg/kg, clonal expansion was seen in both CD4+ and CD8+ blood T cells between baseline and week 6.

Patients with autoimmune disease history or receiving systemic immunosuppression were excluded from the trial. Peripheral blood for TCR sequencing was drawn from every dose cohort at baseline, at cycle 4 day 1 and at cycle 7 day 1. Samples were obtained from an open-label, multicenter, first-in-human phase I dose-escalation trial of ivuxolimab. Adults with locally advanced or metastatic head and neck squamous cell, hepatocellular, melanoma or renal cell carcinoma were enrolled in the trial. Before TCR sequencing, CD4+ and CD8+ T cells were separately sorted from peripheral blood. To sequence the TCRbeta CDR3 region, genomic DNA was isolated from the sorted cells. The immunoSEQ Assay was used to sequence the TCRbeta CDR3 regions. Here the immuneACCESS table is served through TCRdb, limited to in-frame sequences with V and J called. Missing clones are a known gap in these copies; in checked studies unresolved V genes cover under half, and the rest lacks a known reason. Here the sample has 65,000 to 90,000 clones; about 89% occur a single time. 0.6% to 0.75% of the sample belongs to the ten largest clones.

The CDR3 runs 13 amino acids, cysteine and phenylalanine included. The only DNA kept is the CDR3, 39 bases in frame from the first base. The V end loses 3 bases and the J end loses 1 base, and a stretch of 6 bases separates them. Per the germline V gene, KGHSH is the CDR1 and LQKENI is the CDR2. Rearrangement joined TRBV18 to TRBJ1-1, with the D gene uncertain. The sequence was collected from an adult with an advanced solid tumor such as melanoma, head and neck, liver or kidney cancer. The sample here was CD4+ or CD8+ T cells sorted from blood, taken in a trial of the OX40 agonist ivuxolimab. The CDR3 protein is CASSPLENTEAFF. The base sequence is TGTGCCAGCTCACCGTTAGAGAACACTGAAGCTTTCTTT.